This section outlines one T cell receptor beta chain sequence together with its context. Antigen specificity is unknown. The V end lost 6 bases, the J end lost 4 bases, and 12 bases lay between the germline ends. Germline V gives CDR1 DFQATT, CDR2 SNEGSKA (reference sequence). The CDR3 loop spans 12 amino acids. This sample is drawn from a study of yellow fever vaccine responses in identical twins. Study-wide results and caveats: Among the twins, the vaccine T cell response reportedly seemed partly convergent and partly personalized.

TCRdb recomputed calls from the RT-PCR reads with MiXCR, one row per CDR3 protein. The table includes over 15,000 distinct CDR3 sequences, about 56% detected once. This clonotype was obtained from a woman in her late teens or twenties who received the yellow fever vaccine. The gene calls are TRBV20-1 and TRBJ2-5; D tentatively fits TRBD1 or TRBD2 (6 bases each). The sequencing here drew on T cells from blood (PBMCs), unsorted or a sorted subset (not recorded which), taken before or after yellow fever vaccination (not recorded which). Here the CDR3 DNA reads TGCAGTGCCAGACTAGGGGGAGAGACCCAGTACTTC. This encodes CSARLGGETQYF.